The 3 T cell receptor beta chains below were found in one sample sequenced in a study of cytomegalovirus exposure and HLA in healthy donors. PCR employed 60 Vbeta and 13 Jbeta primers. Here immunoSEQ multiplex PCR was the method, and the copy in TCRdb shows in-frame clones only, minus some. The sample table includes around 190,000 clones. The sequencing sample was made of PBMCs. The source is a woman in her thirties in good health and CMV-seropositive.

The chain uses TRBV6-5 and TRBJ1-5; D may be TRBD1 (5 bases). The V gene's germline CDR1 is MNHEY and CDR2 SVGAGI. The CDR3 runs to 15 residues. Trimming pared 7 bases from V and 0 bases from J, leaving 13 bases between. CDR3 nucleotides: TGTGCCAGCACCCCGACAGTATATAGCAATCAGCCCCAGCATTTT. It specifies CASTPTVYSNQPQHF.

CDR3 DNA: TGTGCCAGCAGCTCCCAACAGGGAGTCAATGAAAAACTGTTTTTT. It is translated as CASSSQQGVNEKLFF. V is TRBV13 and J is TRBJ1-4, with D possibly TRBD1 on 6 matching bases. The V gene lost 4 bases and the J gene lost 5 bases, with 14 bases spanning the gap. Germline CDR1 PRHDT, CDR2 FYEKMQ (reference sequence). The CDR3 has 15 amino acids. The variable domain in full, completed from reference TRBV13 and TRBJ1-4, reads AAGVIQSPRHLIKEKRETATLKCYPIPRHDTVYWYQQGPGQDPQFLISFYEKMQSDKGSIPDRFSAQQFSDYHSELNMSSLELGDSALYFCASSSQQGVNEKLFFGSGTQLSVL.

J is TRBJ1-2 and V is TRBV5-8; tentatively, D is TRBD1 (5 bases). This CDR3 region has 13 residues. Germline-derived CDR1 and CDR2 are SGHTS and YDEGEE. The V end was cut by 1 base, the J end by 4 bases, with 8 bases between. This chain's CDR3 is CASSLNRFYGYTF. The CDR3 coding sequence is TGTGCCAGCAGCTTGAACAGGTTCTATGGCTACACCTTC.